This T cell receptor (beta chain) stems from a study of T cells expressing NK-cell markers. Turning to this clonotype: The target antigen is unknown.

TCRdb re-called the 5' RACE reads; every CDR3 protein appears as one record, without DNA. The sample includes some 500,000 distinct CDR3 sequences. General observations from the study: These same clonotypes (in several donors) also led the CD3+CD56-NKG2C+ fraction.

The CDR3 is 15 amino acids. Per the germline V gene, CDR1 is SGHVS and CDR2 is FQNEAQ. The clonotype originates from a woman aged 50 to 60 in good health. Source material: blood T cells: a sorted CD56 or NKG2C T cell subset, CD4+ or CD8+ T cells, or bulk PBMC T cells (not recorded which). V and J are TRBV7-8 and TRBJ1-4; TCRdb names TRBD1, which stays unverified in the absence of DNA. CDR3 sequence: CASSSRQGMYEKLFF. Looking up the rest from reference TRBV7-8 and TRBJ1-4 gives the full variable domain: GAGVSQSPRYKVAKRGQDVALRCDPISGHVSLFWYQQALGQGPEFLTYFQNEAQLDKSGLPSDRFFAERPEGSVSTLKIQRTQQEDSAVYLCASSSRQGMYEKLFFGSGTQLSVL.